Following are 18 T cell receptor beta chains from one sample sequenced in a study of vaccination effects on CD4 cells after COVID-19. For these TCRs, the target antigens are not known. Measured with immunoSEQ multiplex PCR; TCRdb has only the in-frame clones, and not every one. Of tens of thousands of clones listed, approximately 70% were seen once; the top ten hold roughly a tenth. Pools of viral peptides were used by the ViraFEST assay to expand antigen-specific CD4+ T cells ahead of sequencing. Subsequent to a culture period of 10 to 11 days, CD4+ T cells were isolated. None of the vaccinated had previously contracted SARS-CoV-2, and their nucleocapsid antibodies tested negative. The sequenced sample was CD4+ T cells from PBMCs cultured with HCoV-NL63 spike peptides, obtained before COVID-19 vaccination. These receptor sequences come from a human donor who received a COVID-19 vaccine.

This clone occurred a few times. The V call is TRBV6-6, the J call TRBJ1-5; the D is unclear. The V gene lost 2 bases and the J gene lost 1 base, with 3 bases spanning the gap. Germline V gives CDR1 MNHNY, CDR2 SVGAGI (reference sequence). The CDR3 extends over 13 amino acids. The CDR3 nucleotides are TGTGCCAGCAGTTACAGAAGCAATCAGCCCCAGCATTTT. Translated, it gives CASSYRSNQPQHF.

The chain uses TRBV2 and TRBJ1-2, with 11 bases aligning to TRBD1. V shed 8 bases and J 4 bases; nucleotides not matched to a gene: 3. The germline V gene encodes CDR1 SNHLY and CDR2 FYNNEI. There are 13 residues in the CDR3. CDR3 bases: TGTGCCAGCGGGACAGGGGGGCCCTATGGCTACACCTTC. Translation: CASGTGGPYGYTF.

The V and J genes are TRBV18 and TRBJ2-1; TRBD2 aligns across 9 bases. V dropped 6 bases and J dropped 9; count of bases not matched to a gene: 12. Germline assignment: CDR1 KGHSH and CDR2 LQKENI. The CDR3 extends over 15 amino acids. The CDR3 reads CASSPGLASPGEQFF. Written as DNA, the CDR3 is TGTGCCAGCTCGCCGGGACTAGCATCCCCAGGTGAGCAGTTCTTC.

J is TRBJ2-2 and V is TRBV9, with a possible D match to TRBD2 (5 bases). V lost 2 bases to trimming and J lost 6 bases, with 11 bases between them. CDR3 length: 14 residues. Germline V CDR1 and CDR2: SGDLS, YYNGEE. CDR3 region: CASSVQRFAGELFF. The CDR3 coding sequence is TGTGCCAGCAGCGTCCAGCGGTTTGCCGGGGAGCTGTTTTTT.

V usage is TRBV11-2 and J usage is TRBJ2-3, with TRBD2 matching 13 bases. Germline V gives CDR1 SGHAT, CDR2 FQNNGV. V lost 6 bases and J lost 6; bases outside the gene matches: 6. The CDR3 spans 15 residues. CDR3 nucleotides: TGTGCCAGCAGTCGGGGACTAGCGGGATTGGATACGCAGTATTTT. Translation gives CASSRGLAGLDTQYF.

J is TRBJ1-2 and V is TRBV5-1; D is unresolved. This CDR3 has 18 amino acids. CDR1 and CDR2 (germline): SGHRS, YFSETQ. With 0 bases removed from V and 0 bases from J, the gap between germline ends came to 18 bases. The DNA of the CDR3 is TGCGCCAGCAGCTTGGCCAACGCAGGCGATTTATCTAACTATGGCTACACCTTC. Its translation is CASSLANAGDLSNYGYTF.

The chain couples TRBV14 to TRBJ2-7; D is uncertain. Per the germline V gene, CDR1 is SGHDN and CDR2 is FVKESK. V dropped 4 bases and J dropped 4 bases, with 8 bases sitting between them. The length of the CDR3 is 12 residues. The CDR3 is CASSLTPYEQYF. For the CDR3, the DNA is TGTGCCAGCAGCCTGACACCTTACGAGCAGTACTTC.

The chain uses TRBV6-6 and TRBJ2-2; 9 bases map to TRBD1. The CDR3 consists of 15 residues. Germline loops: CDR1 MNHNY, CDR2 SVGAGI (reference sequence). V lost 7 bases, J lost 4 bases, and 7 bases stayed unmatched. The CDR3 sequence is CASNEPGQGTGELFF. The CDR3 DNA sequence: TGTGCCAGCAATGAGCCGGGACAGGGCACCGGGGAGCTGTTTTTT.

The gene calls are TRBV24-1 and TRBJ2-7; TRBD2 matches at 14 bases. The CDR3 contains 16 residues. Germline V gene data show CDR1 as KGHDR and CDR2 as SFDVKD. The junction had 7 bases not matched to a gene; V was cut back by 4 bases and J by 6 bases. DNA of the CDR3: TGTGCCACCAGTGACCCGGGGACTAGCGGGGGACTCGAGCAGTACTTC. It translates to CATSDPGTSGGLEQYF.

The chain joins TRBV3-1 (or the pseudogene TRBV3-2) to TRBJ2-5, with D possibly TRBD1 on 6 matching bases. The V gene's germline CDR1 is LGHDT and CDR2 YNNKEL (reference sequence). This CDR3 has 17 amino acids. The V end was cut by 0 bases, the J end by 4 bases, with 18 bases between. The CDR3 loop reads CASSQDSWSGGGETQYF. DNA for the CDR3: TGTGCCAGCAGCCAAGATAGTTGGAGTGGGGGCGGAGAGACCCAGTACTTC.

This clone was counted only a few times. This rearrangement joins TRBV6-5 to TRBJ2-7; D possibly corresponds to TRBD2 (6 bases). Trimming cost V 6 bases and J 3 bases, with 12 bases left between them. There are 13 residues in the CDR3. Germline V gene lookup returns CDR1 MNHEY and CDR2 SVGAGI. As DNA, the CDR3 is TGTGCCAGCAGAGGATCCGGGAGCTACGAGCAGTACTTC. Translation: CASRGSGSYEQYF.

CDR3 DNA sequence: TGTGCCAGCAGCTTAGCATTGGTCCGAACCTACGAGCAGTACTTC. This sequence encodes CASSLALVRTYEQYF. The chain recombines TRBV11-2 with TRBJ2-7; D unresolved. With 1 base removed from V and 2 bases from J, the gap between germline ends came to 12 bases. The germline CDR1 and CDR2 sequences are SGHAT and FQNNGV. This CDR3 is built from 15 residues.

The V gene is TRBV6-5, the J gene TRBJ2-5, with 10 bases identical to TRBD1. There are 15 residues in the CDR3. The V and J ends lost 3 bases and 5 bases, in that order; junction bases with no gene match: 6. Germline V CDR1 and CDR2: MNHEY, SVGAGI. The CDR3 DNA sequence: TGTGCCAGCAGTTATGCGACAGGGGGCTTTGAGACCCAGTACTTC. This codes for CASSYATGGFETQYF.

The count of this clone is one. The genes are TRBV4-2 and TRBJ1-2, with D tentatively TRBD1 (5 bases). There are 15 residues in the CDR3. Germline CDR1 and CDR2: LGHNA and YNFKEQ. V was pared by 1 base and J by 0 bases, with 9 bases between. CDR3 loop: CASSQVGAANYGYTF. CDR3 nucleotide sequence: TGTGCCAGCAGCCAAGTAGGGGCAGCTAACTATGGCTACACCTTC.

The CDR3, as DNA: TGTGCCAGCAGCTCGCCGGTAAGAGCCAAAAACATTCAGTACTTC. Protein sequence: CASSSPVRAKNIQYF. The rearrangement joins TRBV13 to TRBJ2-4; D is undetermined. The V end was cut by 4 bases, the J end by 0 bases, with 10 bases between. Germline values: CDR1 PRHDT, CDR2 FYEKMQ (reference sequence). This CDR3 comprises 15 residues.

The genes are TRBV6-5 and TRBJ1-2; 8 bases fit TRBD1. The V gene's germline CDR1 is MNHEY and CDR2 SVGAGI. J gave up 9 bases and V 6 bases, and 12 bases lay outside the gene matches. The CDR3 extends over 14 amino acids. CDR3 protein: CASSSGQGRPRYTF. CDR3 nucleotides: TGTGCCAGCAGCTCTGGACAGGGCCGTCCCCGCTACACCTTC.

The chain joins TRBV3-1 (or the pseudogene TRBV3-2) to TRBJ1-2; 8 bases map to TRBD1. The CDR3 totals 16 residues. CDR1 and CDR2 (germline): LGHDT, YNNKEL (reference sequence). Trimming took 1 base from V and 2 from J; bases not matched to a gene: 6. The CDR3 sequence is CASSQGRQGLNYGYTF. CDR3 nucleotide sequence: TGTGCCAGCAGCCAAGGTCGACAGGGGCTAAACTATGGCTACACCTTC.

The CDR3 nucleotides read TGTGCCAGCAGCAAATTGGGGGGAGTTCGCCACGAGCAGTACTTC. It codes for CASSKLGGVRHEQYF. V and J are TRBV21-1 and TRBJ2-7; the D call of TRBD2 is as the table states it, not checked on the DNA. TRBV21-1 is listed as a pseudogene. The CDR3 spans 15 residues.